A selection of T cell receptor beta chains follows, all from one sample in a study of blood T cell repertoires in COVID-19. Measured with immunoSEQ multiplex PCR; TCRdb has only the in-frame clones, and not every one. Among some 97,000 clones listed, about 80% were seen once. The material sequenced was peripheral blood. Every receptor here comes from a woman in her 70s with acute or convalescent COVID-19. Each CDR3 is given with its conserved first and last residue. The D gene is left open where the match is weak. For some rows the clone size is stated as once, few or many, or as a class when expanded; others skip it.

J gene,V gene,D gene,clone size,CDR3 protein,CDR3 DNA
TRBJ2-3,TRBV19,TRBD1,.,CASSAPGQSTDTQYF,TGTGCCAGTAGTGCCCCGGGACAGAGCACAGATACGCAGTATTTT
TRBJ1-1,TRBV3-1/TRBV3-2,.,.,CASSQEGMEGEAFF,TGTGCCAGCAGCCAAGAGGGGATGGAGGGAGAAGCTTTCTTT
TRBJ1-1,TRBV6-5,.,.,CASSYDGTMMNTEAFF,TGTGCCAGCAGTTACGACGGGACAATGATGAACACTGAAGCTTTCTTT
TRBJ1-1,TRBV18,.,.,CASSPQDRYEAFF,TGTGCCAGCTCACCGCAAGACAGATATGAAGCTTTCTTT
TRBJ1-1,TRBV12-3/TRBV12-4,.,few,CASRYTGMTEAFF,TGTGCCAGCAGATACACAGGGATGACTGAAGCTTTCTTT
TRBJ1-5,TRBV19,.,.,CASSIARYSNQPQHF,TGTGCCAGTAGTATCGCCAGGTATAGCAATCAGCCCCAGCATTTT
TRBJ1-5,TRBV28,.,.,CASTRDSFSNQPQHF,TGTGCCAGCACCAGAGACTCTTTTAGCAATCAGCCCCAGCATTTT
TRBJ2-3,TRBV7-2,TRBD1,.,CASSLRQGSTDTQYF,TGTGCCAGCAGCTTAAGACAGGGTAGCACAGATACGCAGTATTTT
TRBJ2-7,TRBV6-1,TRBD2,.,CASSERGLGGYEQYF,TGTGCCAGCAGTGAGCGGGGCCTGGGAGGGTACGAGCAGTACTTC
TRBJ2-1,TRBV3-1/TRBV3-2,.,.,CASSQRLDHRNEQFF,TGTGCCAGCAGCCAAAGACTAGACCACCGCAATGAGCAGTTCTTC
TRBJ1-4,TRBV19,.,.,CASSGGTGFRNEKLFF,TGTGCCAGTAGTGGCGGGACGGGATTTAGAAATGAAAAACTGTTTTTT
TRBJ2-1,TRBV5-6,.,.,CASSIRQVQSSYNEQFF,TGTGCCAGCAGCATTAGACAGGTACAGAGCTCCTACAATGAGCAGTTCTTC
TRBJ2-3,TRBV30,TRBD2,.,CAWGLAGAGTDTQYF,TGTGCCTGGGGCCTAGCGGGGGCCGGCACAGATACGCAGTATTTT
TRBJ2-3,TRBV7-2,TRBD1,.,CVEGAGLDTQYF,TGTGTCGAGGGGGCCGGGCTAGATACGCAGTATTTT
TRBJ1-1,TRBV9,.,.,CASSVGKGPTEAFF,TGTGCCAGCAGCGTCGGGAAAGGGCCCACTGAAGCTTTCTTT
TRBJ2-7,TRBV19,TRBD2,.,CASTAGRAYEQYF,TGTGCCAGTACAGCGGGGAGGGCCTACGAGCAGTACTTC
TRBJ2-1,TRBV3-1/TRBV3-2,.,.,CASSQAGSYNEQFF,TGTGCCAGCAGCCAAGCCGGGTCCTACAATGAGCAGTTCTTC
TRBJ1-5,TRBV28,.,.,CASRSTSGGGYQPQHF,TGTGCCAGCAGATCGACCTCTGGGGGGGGCTATCAGCCCCAGCATTTT
TRBJ2-3,TRBV20-1,.,once,CSASSSGPKADTQYF,TGCAGTGCTAGTAGTAGCGGCCCTAAGGCAGATACGCAGTATTTT
TRBJ2-5,TRBV14,.,.,CASSQESAGKETQYF,TGTGCCAGCAGCCAAGAATCGGCAGGGAAAGAGACCCAGTACTTC
TRBJ2-2,TRBV3-1/TRBV3-2,.,.,CASSMGPGPGELFF,TGTGCCAGCAGCATGGGTCCAGGCCCCGGGGAGCTGTTTTTT
TRBJ1-4,TRBV19,TRBD1,.,CASSSPRGPQWEKLFF,TGTGCCAGTAGTAGCCCCAGGGGGCCGCAATGGGAAAAACTGTTTTTT
TRBJ2-3,TRBV3-1/TRBV3-2,TRBD2,.,CASSQVTSGGGTDTQYF,TGTGCCAGCAGCCAAGTGACTAGCGGGGGGGGCACAGATACGCAGTATTTT
TRBJ1-5,TRBV7-2,.,once,CASSLGGDQPQHF,TGTGCCAGCAGCCTAGGGGGGGATCAGCCCCAGCATTTT
TRBJ1-5,TRBV6-5,.,.,CASAGYSNQPQHF,TGTGCCAGCGCGGGTTATAGCAATCAGCCCCAGCATTTT
TRBJ2-1,TRBV9,TRBD2,.,CASSPGVLAGEGEFF,TGTGCCAGCAGCCCGGGGGTGCTAGCGGGGGAGGGAGAGTTCTTC
TRBJ1-2,TRBV11-2,TRBD1,.,CASSHRDRVDYGYTF,TGTGCCAGCAGCCACCGGGACAGGGTAGACTATGGCTACACCTTC
TRBJ1-1,TRBV30,.,.,CAWSTSTEAFF,TGTGCCTGGAGTACTAGCACTGAAGCTTTCTTT
TRBJ2-5,TRBV3-1/TRBV3-2,TRBD2,.,CASSPSLAGGKETQYF,TGTGCCAGCAGCCCTTCTTTAGCGGGGGGTAAAGAGACCCAGTACTTC
TRBJ2-1,TRBV11-1,.,few,CASSLDEVPDEQFF,TGTGCCAGCAGCTTAGATGAGGTCCCGGATGAGCAGTTCTTC
TRBJ2-1,TRBV19,TRBD2,.,CASSLTSGGAVEQFF,TGTGCCAGTAGTCTGACTAGCGGGGGGGCTGTTGAGCAGTTCTTC
TRBJ1-5,TRBV19,.,.,CASSGTTRHQPQHF,TGTGCCAGTAGTGGGACAACCCGGCATCAGCCCCAGCATTTT
TRBJ2-3,TRBV10-1,.,.,CASSDFSHGGVDTQYF,TGCGCCAGCAGTGATTTCAGCCACGGGGGAGTAGATACGCAGTATTTT
TRBJ2-2,TRBV19,TRBD1,.,CASSGTGANTGELFF,TGTGCCAGTTCCGGGACAGGGGCGAACACCGGGGAGCTGTTTTTT
TRBJ1-1,TRBV29-1,.,few,CSGAMTEAFF,TGCAGCGGTGCGATGACTGAAGCTTTCTTT
TRBJ1-1,TRBV3-1/TRBV3-2,.,.,CASSQVARNTEAFF,TGTGCCAGCAGCCAAGTCGCGAGGAACACTGAAGCTTTCTTT
TRBJ1-2,TRBV15,.,.,CATSRDGQSGTLGYGYTF,TGTGCCACCAGCAGAGATGGACAGTCCGGAACCCTGGGCTATGGCTACACCTTC
TRBJ1-4,TRBV7-9,.,.,CAARQANEKLFF,TGTGCTGCCCGACAGGCGAATGAAAAACTGTTTTTT
TRBJ1-5,TRBV10-1,.,few,CASRTPRGGTTIQPQHF,TGCGCCAGCAGAACCCCACGGGGGGGGACAACGATCCAGCCCCAGCATTTT
TRBJ1-1,TRBV3-1/TRBV3-2,.,.,CASSLRDTPESFF,TGTGCCAGCAGCCTACGGGACACCCCCGAATCTTTCTTT
TRBJ1-1,TRBV11-1,.,.,CASSLDRVNTEAFF,TGTGCCAGCAGCTTAGACAGGGTGAACACTGAAGCTTTCTTT
TRBJ2-2,TRBV10-3,TRBD1,.,CAISETGTGGPGELFF,TGTGCCATCAGTGAGACCGGGACAGGGGGCCCCGGGGAGCTGTTTTTT
TRBJ2-3,TRBV5-4,.,.,CASSLSTSSTDTQYF,TGTGCCAGCAGCTTGTCTACGTCTAGCACAGATACGCAGTATTTT
TRBJ2-3,TRBV11-1,.,.,CASQRVRSTDTQYF,TGTGCCAGCCAGCGCGTTCGTAGCACAGATACGCAGTATTTT
TRBJ2-5,TRBV3-1/TRBV3-2,TRBD2,.,CASSQSGLAGGTQYF,TGTGCCAGCAGCCAATCTGGACTAGCGGGGGGGACCCAGTACTTC
TRBJ1-1,TRBV24-1,TRBD1,.,CATSDSGQLEAFF,TGTGCCACCAGTGACTCGGGACAGCTTGAAGCTTTCTTT
TRBJ1-2,TRBV27,.,once,CASSLKGRNYGYTF,TGTGCCAGCAGTTTGAAGGGGCGAAACTATGGCTACACCTTC
TRBJ2-1,TRBV7-3,TRBD2,.,CASSLLADTYNEQFF,TGTGCCAGCAGCCTCCTAGCGGATACCTACAATGAGCAGTTCTTC
TRBJ1-2,TRBV6-5,TRBD1,.,CASSHSGDRFNYGYTF,TGTGCCAGCAGTCACTCCGGGGACAGGTTTAACTATGGCTACACCTTC
TRBJ1-3,TRBV7-2,.,.,CASSLFAGDSGNTIYF,TGTGCCAGCAGCTTATTTGCAGGGGACTCTGGAAACACCATATATTTT
TRBJ2-3,TRBV6-1,TRBD1,once,CASREDRGQDTQYF,TGTGCCAGCAGGGAAGACAGGGGTCAGGATACGCAGTATTTT
TRBJ1-1,TRBV10-1,TRBD1,.,CASSDQGQENTEAFF,TGCGCCAGCAGTGACCAAGGACAGGAGAACACTGAAGCTTTCTTT
TRBJ2-3,TRBV5-1,TRBD1,.,CASSNGQGVTDTQYF,TGCGCCAGCAGCAACGGACAGGGGGTCACAGATACGCAGTATTTT